This T cell receptor (beta chain) is from a study of blood T cell repertoires in COVID-19. Across the whole study: Collection of acute and convalescent COVID-19 samples took place in the United States, Italy and Spain. T cells, B-cell-depleted T cells, or PBMCs provided the cDNA or gDNA that served as material.

V shed 2 bases, J shed 1 base, and the junction held 7 bases outside the gene matches. Germline V lookup: CDR1 KGHDR, CDR2 SFDVKD. This CDR3 is built from 17 residues. Study processing details: Estimated nucleated cell counts came from reference gene primer amplification. The repertoire was sequenced with immunoSEQ multiplex PCR; TCRdb's copy has only in-frame clones and lacks some. V and J calls and clone size are copied from that table; D and trimming were computed from the DNA. The sample shows approximately 92,000 clones, around three quarters of them seen only once. The rearrangement joins TRBV24-1 to TRBJ2-1, with 7 bases fitting TRBD1. This clonotype was sampled from a man aged 45 to 65 who had recovered from COVID-19. Sequencing was carried out using peripheral blood. The CDR3: CATSDSPGQRSYNEQFF. In nucleotides, the CDR3 is TGTGCCACCAGTGATTCCCCGGGACAGAGATCCTACAATGAGCAGTTCTTC.